The T cell receptor (beta chain) under discussion was sequenced for a study of CD8 T cells in ankylosing spondylitis. Study results and limitations: Ankylosing spondylitis blood appeared to carry a characteristic TCR beta motif of several highly homologous variants.

About this clonotype: Its antigen is undetermined.

TCRdb ran MiXCR on the 5' RACE reads and lists one entry per CDR3 protein. The data show around 440,000 distinct CDR3 sequences, about a sixth seen once. The CDR3 has 13 residues. The germline gives CDR1 SEHNR, CDR2 FQNEAQ (reference sequence). Unmatched junction bases numbered 2, after V lost 3 bases and J lost 4 bases. The rearrangement links TRBV7-9 to TRBJ1-1; 7 bases align to TRBD1. Sequences were obtained from blood, either unsorted or a sorted T cell fraction (not recorded which). This receptor was obtained from a male donor with ankylosing spondylitis. CDR3 sequence: CASSFTGVTEAFF. The CDR3 DNA reads TGTGCCAGCAGCTTTACAGGGGTCACTGAAGCTTTCTTT.